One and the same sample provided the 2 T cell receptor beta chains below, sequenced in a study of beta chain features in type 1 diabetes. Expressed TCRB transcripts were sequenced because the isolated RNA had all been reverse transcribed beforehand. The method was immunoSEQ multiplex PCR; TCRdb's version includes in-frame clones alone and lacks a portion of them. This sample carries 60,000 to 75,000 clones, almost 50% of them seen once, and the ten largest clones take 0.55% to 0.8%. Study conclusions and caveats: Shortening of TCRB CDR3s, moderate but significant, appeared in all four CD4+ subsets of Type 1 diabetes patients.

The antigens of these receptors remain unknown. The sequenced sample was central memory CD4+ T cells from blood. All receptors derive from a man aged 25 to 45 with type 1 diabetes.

As DNA, the CDR3 is TGTGCCAGCGCCTTCCGGGACAGGGGCTACGAGCAGTACTTC. Amino acid sequence: CASAFRDRGYEQYF. The chain recombines TRBV6-5 with TRBJ2-7, with 10 bases identical to TRBD1. Germline V gives CDR1 MNHEY, CDR2 SVGAGI. This CDR3 has 14 residues. V was pared by 8 bases and J by 3 bases, with 7 bases of the junction left unmatched.

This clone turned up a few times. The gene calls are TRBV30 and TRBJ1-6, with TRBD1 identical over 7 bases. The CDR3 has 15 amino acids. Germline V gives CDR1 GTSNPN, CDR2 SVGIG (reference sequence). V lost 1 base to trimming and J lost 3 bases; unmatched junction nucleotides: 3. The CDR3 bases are TGTGCCTGGAGTGACAGGGGCGGCTATAATTCACCCCTCCACTTT. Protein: CAWSDRGGYNSPLHF.